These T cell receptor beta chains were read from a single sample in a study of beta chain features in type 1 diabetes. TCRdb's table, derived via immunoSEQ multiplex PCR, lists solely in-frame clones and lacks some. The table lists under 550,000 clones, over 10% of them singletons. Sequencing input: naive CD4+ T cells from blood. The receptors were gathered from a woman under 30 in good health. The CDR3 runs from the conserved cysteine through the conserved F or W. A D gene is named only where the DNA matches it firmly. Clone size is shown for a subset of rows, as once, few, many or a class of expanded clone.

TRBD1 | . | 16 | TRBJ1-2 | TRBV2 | CASSALWTGQSYGYTF | TGTGCCAGCAGTGCACTGTGGACAGGGCAGTCGTATGGCTACACCTTC
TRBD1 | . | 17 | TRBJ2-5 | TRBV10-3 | CAISGPARGRVQETQYF | TGTGCCATCAGTGGGCCCGCAAGGGGGCGGGTCCAAGAGACCCAGTACTTC
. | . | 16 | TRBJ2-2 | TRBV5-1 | CASSSTGRGDTGELFF | TGCGCCAGCAGTTCCACAGGGAGAGGGGACACCGGGGAGCTGTTTTTT
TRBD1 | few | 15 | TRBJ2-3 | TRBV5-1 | CASSVTGQTTDTQYF | TGCGCCAGCAGCGTTACGGGACAGACCACAGATACGCAGTATTTT
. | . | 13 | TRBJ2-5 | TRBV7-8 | CASSLVAGRTQYF | TGTGCCAGCAGCTTAGTTGCTGGGAGGACCCAGTACTTC
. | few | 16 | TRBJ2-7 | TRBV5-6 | CASSLEGWRDPHEQYF | TGTGCCAGCAGCTTGGAGGGATGGCGGGACCCCCACGAGCAGTACTTC
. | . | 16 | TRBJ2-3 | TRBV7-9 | CASSLWGTRLTDTQYF | TGTGCCAGCAGCTTGTGGGGGACACGGCTCACAGATACGCAGTATTTT
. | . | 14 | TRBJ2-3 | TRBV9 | CASSVGSLADTQYF | TGTGCCAGCAGCGTAGGCTCCCTGGCAGATACGCAGTATTTT
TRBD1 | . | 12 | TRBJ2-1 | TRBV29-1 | CSVSGGSNEQFF | TGCAGCGTTTCAGGGGGAAGCAATGAGCAGTTCTTC
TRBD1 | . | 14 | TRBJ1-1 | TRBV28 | CASRAGTVGAEAFF | TGTGCCAGCAGAGCCGGGACAGTCGGCGCTGAAGCTTTCTTT
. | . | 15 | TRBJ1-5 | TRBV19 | CASSIGRVGNQPQHF | TGTGCCAGTAGTATAGGCAGGGTCGGCAATCAGCCCCAGCATTTT
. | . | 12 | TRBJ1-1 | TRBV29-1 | CSVPRGTTEAFF | TGCAGCGTCCCCAGGGGTACGACTGAAGCTTTCTTT
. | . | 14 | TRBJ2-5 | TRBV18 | CASSPQGVQETQYF | TGTGCCAGCTCACCACAGGGGGTTCAAGAGACCCAGTACTTC
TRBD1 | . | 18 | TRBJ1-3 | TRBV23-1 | CASSQSGGQANSGNTIYF | TGCGCCAGCAGTCAATCGGGGGGACAGGCAAACTCTGGAAACACCATATATTTT
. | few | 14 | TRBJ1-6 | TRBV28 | CASNRPGLNSPLHF | TGTGCCAGCAACCGGCCGGGGCTAAATTCACCCCTCCACTTT
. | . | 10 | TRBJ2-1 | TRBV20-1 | CSATDNEQFF | TGCAGTGCTACCGACAATGAGCAGTTCTTC
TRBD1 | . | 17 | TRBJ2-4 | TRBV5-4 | CASSLAYQGAAKNIQYF | TGTGCCAGCAGCTTGGCCTACCAGGGGGCGGCCAAAAACATTCAGTACTTC
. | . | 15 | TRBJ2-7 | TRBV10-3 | CATAGATGAGYEQYF | TGTGCCACCGCGGGGGCGACGGGAGCAGGCTACGAGCAGTACTTC
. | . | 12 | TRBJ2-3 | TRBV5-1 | CASSFGENTQYF | TGCGCCAGCAGCTTCGGGGAAAATACGCAGTATTTT
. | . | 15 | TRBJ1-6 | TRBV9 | CASSPTRVGQSPLHF | TGTGCCAGCAGCCCCACCCGGGTGGGACAATCACCCCTCCACTTT
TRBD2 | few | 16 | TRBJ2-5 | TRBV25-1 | CASSDQRERTQETQYF | TGTGCCAGCAGTGACCAGCGGGAGAGAACCCAAGAGACCCAGTACTTC
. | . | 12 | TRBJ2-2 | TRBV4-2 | CASSQARGELFF | TGTGCCAGCAGCCAAGCAAGAGGGGAGCTGTTTTTT
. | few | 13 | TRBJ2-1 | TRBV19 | CASSPFQRNEQFF | TGTGCCAGTAGTCCCTTCCAACGGAATGAGCAGTTCTTC
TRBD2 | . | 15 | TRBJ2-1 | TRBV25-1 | CASTSERERYNEQFF | TGTGCCAGCACTTCAGAGCGGGAGAGGTACAATGAGCAGTTCTTC
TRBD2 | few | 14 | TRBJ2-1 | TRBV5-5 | CASSLVTSGNEQFF | TGTGCCAGCAGCTTGGTCACTAGCGGGAATGAGCAGTTCTTC
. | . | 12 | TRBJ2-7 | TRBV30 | CAWSRLGYEQYF | TGTGCCTGGAGTCGTTTAGGTTACGAGCAGTACTTC
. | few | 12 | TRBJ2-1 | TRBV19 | CASSEREYEQFF | TGTGCCAGTAGTGAACGGGAGTATGAGCAGTTCTTC
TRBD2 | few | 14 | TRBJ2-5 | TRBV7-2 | CASSSSGLGKTQYF | TGTGCCAGCAGCAGCTCGGGACTAGGAAAGACCCAGTACTTC
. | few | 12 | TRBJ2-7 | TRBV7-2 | CASSLVGYEQYF | TGTGCCAGCAGCTTAGTGGGCTACGAGCAGTACTTC
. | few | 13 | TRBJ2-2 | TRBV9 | CASSVERTGELFF | TGTGCCAGCAGCGTAGAACGTACCGGGGAGCTGTTTTTT
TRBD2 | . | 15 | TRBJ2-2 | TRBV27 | CASSYTSGRPGELFF | TGTGCCAGCAGTTACACCAGCGGGAGGCCCGGGGAGCTGTTTTTT
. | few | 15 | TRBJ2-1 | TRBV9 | CASSVATGPYNEQFF | TGTGCCAGCAGCGTAGCTACAGGTCCCTACAATGAGCAGTTCTTC
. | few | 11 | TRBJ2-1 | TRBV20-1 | CSARTQDEQFF | TGCAGTGCTAGGACTCAGGATGAGCAGTTCTTC
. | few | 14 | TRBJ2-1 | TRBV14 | CASSQIWGNNEQFF | TGTGCCAGCAGCCAAATTTGGGGAAACAATGAGCAGTTCTTC
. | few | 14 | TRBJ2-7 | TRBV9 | CASSAEDAAYEQYF | TGTGCCAGCAGCGCCGAAGACGCGGCCTACGAGCAGTACTTC
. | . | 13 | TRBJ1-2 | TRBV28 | CASSPTAIYGYTF | TGTGCCAGCAGCCCGACAGCCATCTATGGCTACACCTTC
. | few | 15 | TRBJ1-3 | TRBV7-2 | CASSLWAGSGNTIYF | TGTGCCAGCAGCTTGTGGGCGGGGTCCGGAAACACCATATATTTT
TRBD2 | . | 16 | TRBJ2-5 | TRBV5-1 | CASSFGLAGVSETQYF | TGCGCCAGCAGCTTTGGACTAGCGGGAGTCTCTGAGACCCAGTACTTC
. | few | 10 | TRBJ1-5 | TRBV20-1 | CSAGGEPQHF | TGCAGTGCGGGGGGTGAGCCCCAGCATTTT
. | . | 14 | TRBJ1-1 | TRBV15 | CATSREVQATEAFF | TGTGCCACCAGCAGAGAGGTTCAGGCCACTGAAGCTTTCTTT
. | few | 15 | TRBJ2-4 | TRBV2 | CASRDINLAKNIQYF | TGTGCCAGCAGGGACATAAACTTAGCCAAAAACATTCAGTACTTC
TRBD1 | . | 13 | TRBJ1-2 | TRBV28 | CASSPDRSSRYTF | TGTGCCAGCAGTCCGGACAGGTCCTCGCGCTACACCTTC
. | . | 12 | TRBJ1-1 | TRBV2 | CASSGQVLSAFF | TGTGCCAGCAGTGGACAGGTATTGTCGGCTTTCTTT
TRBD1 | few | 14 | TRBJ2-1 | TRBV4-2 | CASSLDRGWDEQFF | TGTGCCAGCAGCCTTGACAGGGGATGGGATGAGCAGTTCTTC
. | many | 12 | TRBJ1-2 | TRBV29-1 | CSVDGGAYGYTF | TGCAGCGTTGATGGGGGCGCCTATGGCTACACCTTC
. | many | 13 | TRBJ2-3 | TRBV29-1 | CSVRDRYTDTQYF | TGCAGCGTCCGGGACCGGTACACAGATACGCAGTATTTT
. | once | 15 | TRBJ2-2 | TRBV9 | CASSVDRSGTGELFF | TGTGCCAGCAGCGTCGACAGGAGTGGAACCGGGGAGCTGTTTTTT
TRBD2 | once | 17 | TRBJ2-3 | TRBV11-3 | CASSFSGESTSTDTQYF | TGTGCCAGCAGCTTTAGCGGGGAGTCTACTAGCACAGATACGCAGTATTTT
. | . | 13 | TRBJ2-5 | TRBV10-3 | CAIEDPPGETQYF | TGTGCCATCGAGGACCCCCCGGGGGAGACCCAGTACTTC
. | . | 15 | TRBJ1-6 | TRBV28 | CASSPAHRDNSPLHF | TGTGCCAGCAGCCCCGCCCACAGGGACAATTCACCCCTCCACTTT
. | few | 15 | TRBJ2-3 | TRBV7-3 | CASSLGRAGADTQYF | TGTGCCAGCAGCTTAGGAAGGGCCGGTGCAGATACGCAGTATTTT